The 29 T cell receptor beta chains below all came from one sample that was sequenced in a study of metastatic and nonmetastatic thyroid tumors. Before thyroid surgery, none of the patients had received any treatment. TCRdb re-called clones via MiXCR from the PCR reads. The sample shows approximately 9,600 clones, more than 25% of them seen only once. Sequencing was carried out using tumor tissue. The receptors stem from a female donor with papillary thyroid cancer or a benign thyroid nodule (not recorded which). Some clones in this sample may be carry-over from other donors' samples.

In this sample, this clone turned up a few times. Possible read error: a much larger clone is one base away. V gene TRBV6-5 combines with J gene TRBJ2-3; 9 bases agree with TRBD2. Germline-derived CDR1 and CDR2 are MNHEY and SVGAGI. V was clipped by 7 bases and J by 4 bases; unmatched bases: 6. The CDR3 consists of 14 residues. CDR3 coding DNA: TGTGCCAGCATCCGGACTAGCGTCGCAGATACGCAGTATTTT. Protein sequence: CASIRTSVADTQYF.

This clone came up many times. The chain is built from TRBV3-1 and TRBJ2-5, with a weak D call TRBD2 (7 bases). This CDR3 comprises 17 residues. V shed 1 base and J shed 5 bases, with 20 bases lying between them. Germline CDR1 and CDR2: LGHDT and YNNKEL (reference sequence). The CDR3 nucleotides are TGTGCCAGCAGCCAAGCGTTGGGGGCGGGAGAAGGGGAGACCCAGTACTTC. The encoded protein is CASSQALGAGEGETQYF.

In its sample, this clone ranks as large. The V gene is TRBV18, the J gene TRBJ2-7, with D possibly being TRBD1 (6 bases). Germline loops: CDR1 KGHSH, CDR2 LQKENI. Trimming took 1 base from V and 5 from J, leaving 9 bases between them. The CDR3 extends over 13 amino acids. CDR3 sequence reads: CASSPQPGDEQYF. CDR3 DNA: TGTGCCAGCTCACCACAGCCAGGGGACGAGCAGTACTTC. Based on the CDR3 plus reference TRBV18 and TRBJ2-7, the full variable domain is NAGVMQNPRHLVRRRGQEARLRCSPMKGHSHVYWYRQLPEEGLKFMVYLQKENIIDESGMPKERFSAEFPKEGPSILRIQQVVRGDSAAYFCASSPQPGDEQYFGPGTRLTVT.

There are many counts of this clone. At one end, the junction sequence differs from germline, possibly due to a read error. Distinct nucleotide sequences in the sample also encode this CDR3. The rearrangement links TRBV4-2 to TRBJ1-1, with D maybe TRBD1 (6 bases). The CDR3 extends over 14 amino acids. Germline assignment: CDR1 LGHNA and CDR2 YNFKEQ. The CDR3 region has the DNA TGTGCCAGCGGGATCACAGGGACGAACACTGAAGCCTTCTTT. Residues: CASGITGTNTEAFF.

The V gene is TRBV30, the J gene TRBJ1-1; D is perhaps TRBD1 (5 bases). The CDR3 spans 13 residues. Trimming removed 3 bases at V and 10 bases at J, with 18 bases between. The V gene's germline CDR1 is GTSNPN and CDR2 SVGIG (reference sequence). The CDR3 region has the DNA TGTGCCTGGAGCCTGGGGCGGGAGACGAGAGCTTTCTTT. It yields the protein CAWSLGRETRAFF.

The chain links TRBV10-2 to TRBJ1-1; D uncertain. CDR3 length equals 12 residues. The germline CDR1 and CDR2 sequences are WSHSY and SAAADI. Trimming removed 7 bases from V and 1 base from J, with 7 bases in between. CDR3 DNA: TGCGCCAGCATTGGAGGGAACACTGAAGCTTTCTTT. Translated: CASIGGNTEAFF.

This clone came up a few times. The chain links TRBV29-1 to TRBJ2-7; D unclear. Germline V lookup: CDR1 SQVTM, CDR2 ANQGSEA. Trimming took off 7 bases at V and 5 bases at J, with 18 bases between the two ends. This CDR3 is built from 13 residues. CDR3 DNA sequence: TGCAGCGCCTCTCTAACGGTTACGGACGAGCAGTACTTC. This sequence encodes CSASLTVTDEQYF.

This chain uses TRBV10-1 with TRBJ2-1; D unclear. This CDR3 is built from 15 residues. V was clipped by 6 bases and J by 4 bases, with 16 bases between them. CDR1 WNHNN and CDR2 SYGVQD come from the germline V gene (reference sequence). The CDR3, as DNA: TGCGCCAGCAGACAAGACCCAAAATCGTACAATGAGCAGTTCTTC. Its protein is CASRQDPKSYNEQFF.

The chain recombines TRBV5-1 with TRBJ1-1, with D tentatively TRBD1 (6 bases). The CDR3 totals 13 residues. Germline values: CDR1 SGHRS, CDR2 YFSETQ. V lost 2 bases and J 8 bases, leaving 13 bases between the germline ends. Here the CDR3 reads CASSLMGATEAFF. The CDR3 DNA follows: TGCGCCAGCAGCTTAATGGGGGCGACAGAAGCTTTCTTT.

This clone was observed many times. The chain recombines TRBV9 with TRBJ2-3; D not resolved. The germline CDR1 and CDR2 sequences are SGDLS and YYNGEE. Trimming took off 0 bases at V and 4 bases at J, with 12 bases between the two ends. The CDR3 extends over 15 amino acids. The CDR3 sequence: CASSVDGDGADTQYF. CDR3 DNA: TGTGCCAGCAGCGTAGATGGCGATGGCGCAGATACGCAGTATTTT.

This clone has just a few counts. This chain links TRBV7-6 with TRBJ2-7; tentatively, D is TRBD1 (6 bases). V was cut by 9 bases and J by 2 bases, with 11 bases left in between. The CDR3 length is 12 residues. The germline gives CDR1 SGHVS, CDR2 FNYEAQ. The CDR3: CASRGSTYEQYF. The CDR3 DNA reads TGTGCCAGTAGGGGGTCAACCTACGAGCAGTACTTC.

The CDR3: CASSDTPGPGGTQYF. The CDR3 DNA follows: TGTGCCAGCAGTGACACTCCGGGCCCGGGGGGTACGCAGTATTTT. V is TRBV6-1 and J is TRBJ2-3; TRBD2 agrees at 7 bases. V lost 3 bases, J lost 8 bases, and 11 bases stayed unmatched. Germline CDR1 MNHNS, CDR2 SASEGT. This CDR3 has 15 amino acids.

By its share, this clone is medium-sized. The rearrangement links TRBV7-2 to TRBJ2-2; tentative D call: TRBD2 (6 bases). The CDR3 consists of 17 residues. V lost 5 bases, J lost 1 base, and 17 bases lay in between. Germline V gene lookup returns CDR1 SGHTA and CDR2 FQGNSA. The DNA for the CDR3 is TGTGCCAGCAGCCACGGCAATGGCGGGATGAACACCGGGGAGCTGTTTTTT. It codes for CASSHGNGGMNTGELFF.

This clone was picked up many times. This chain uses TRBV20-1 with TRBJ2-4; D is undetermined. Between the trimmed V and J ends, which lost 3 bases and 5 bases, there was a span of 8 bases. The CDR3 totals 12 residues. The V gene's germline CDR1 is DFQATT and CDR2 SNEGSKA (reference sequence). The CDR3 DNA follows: TGCAGTGCTAGGAGGACGGAAAACATTCAGTACTTC. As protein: CSARRTENIQYF.

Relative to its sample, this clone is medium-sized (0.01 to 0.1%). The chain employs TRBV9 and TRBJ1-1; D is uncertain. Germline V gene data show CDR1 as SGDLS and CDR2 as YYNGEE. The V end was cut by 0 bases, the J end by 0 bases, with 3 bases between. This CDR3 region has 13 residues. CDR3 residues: CASSVDLNTEAFF. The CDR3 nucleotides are TGTGCCAGCAGCGTAGACCTGAACACTGAAGCTTTCTTT.

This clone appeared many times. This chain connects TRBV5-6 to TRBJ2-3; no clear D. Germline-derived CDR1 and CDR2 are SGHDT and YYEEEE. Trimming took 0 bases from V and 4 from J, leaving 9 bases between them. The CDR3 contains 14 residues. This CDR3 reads CASSLANVADTQYF. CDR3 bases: TGTGCCAGCAGCTTGGCCAATGTTGCAGATACGCAGTATTTT.

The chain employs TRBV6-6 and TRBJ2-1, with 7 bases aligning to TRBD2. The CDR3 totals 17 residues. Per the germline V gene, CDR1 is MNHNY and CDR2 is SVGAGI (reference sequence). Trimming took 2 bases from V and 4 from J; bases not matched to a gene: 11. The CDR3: CASSYASGYSSYNEQFF. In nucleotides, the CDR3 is TGTGCCAGCAGTTACGCTAGCGGCTATAGCTCATACAATGAGCAGTTCTTC.

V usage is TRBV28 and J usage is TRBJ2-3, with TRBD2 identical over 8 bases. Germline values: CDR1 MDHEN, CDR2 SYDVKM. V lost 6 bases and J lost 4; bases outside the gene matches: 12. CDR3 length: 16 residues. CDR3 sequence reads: CASRTPGREGADTQYF. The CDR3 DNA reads TGTGCCAGCAGAACCCCGGGACGGGAGGGCGCAGATACGCAGTATTTT.

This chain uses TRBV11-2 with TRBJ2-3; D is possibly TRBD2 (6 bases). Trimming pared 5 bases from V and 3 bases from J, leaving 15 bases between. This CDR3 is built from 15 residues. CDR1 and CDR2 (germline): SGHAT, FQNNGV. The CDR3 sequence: CASSRGTLRTDTQYF. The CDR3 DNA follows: TGTGCCAGCAGCAGAGGGACTCTCCGAACAGATACGCAGTATTTT.

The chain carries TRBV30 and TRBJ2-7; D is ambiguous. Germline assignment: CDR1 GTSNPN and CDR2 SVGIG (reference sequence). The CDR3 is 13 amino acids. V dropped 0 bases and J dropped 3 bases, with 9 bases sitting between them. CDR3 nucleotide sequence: TGTGCCTGGAGTGTAAGTGCGGACTACGAGCAGTACTTC. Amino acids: CAWSVSADYEQYF. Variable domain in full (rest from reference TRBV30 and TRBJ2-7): SQTIHQWPATLVQPVGSPLSLECTVEGTSNPNLYWYRQAAGRGLQLLFYSVGIGQISSEVPQNLSASRPQDRQFILSSKKLLLSDSGFYLCAWSVSADYEQYFGPGTRLTVT.

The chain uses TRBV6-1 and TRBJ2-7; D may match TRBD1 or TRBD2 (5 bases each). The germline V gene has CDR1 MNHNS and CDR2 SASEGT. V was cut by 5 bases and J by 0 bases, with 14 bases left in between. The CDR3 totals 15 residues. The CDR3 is CASSPPRDRSYEQYF. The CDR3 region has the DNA TGTGCCAGCAGTCCACCCCGGGACCGCTCCTACGAGCAGTACTTC.

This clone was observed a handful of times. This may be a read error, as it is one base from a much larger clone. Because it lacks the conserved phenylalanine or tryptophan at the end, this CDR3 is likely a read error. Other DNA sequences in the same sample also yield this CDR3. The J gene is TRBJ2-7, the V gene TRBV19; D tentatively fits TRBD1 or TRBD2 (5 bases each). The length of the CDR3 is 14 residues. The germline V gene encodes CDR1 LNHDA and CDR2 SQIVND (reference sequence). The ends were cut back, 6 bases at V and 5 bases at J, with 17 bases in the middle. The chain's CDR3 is CASRRDPGSNEQYL. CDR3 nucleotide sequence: TGTGCCAGTAGAAGAGATCCAGGGAGCAACGAGCAGTACCTC.

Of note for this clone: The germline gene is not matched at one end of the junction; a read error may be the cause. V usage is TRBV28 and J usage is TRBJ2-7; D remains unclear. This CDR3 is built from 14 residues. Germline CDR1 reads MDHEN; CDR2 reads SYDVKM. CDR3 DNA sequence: TGTTCCAGCAGTAAGGTCCCTTCGCGGCTCGAGCAGTACTTC. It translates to CSSSKVPSRLEQYF.

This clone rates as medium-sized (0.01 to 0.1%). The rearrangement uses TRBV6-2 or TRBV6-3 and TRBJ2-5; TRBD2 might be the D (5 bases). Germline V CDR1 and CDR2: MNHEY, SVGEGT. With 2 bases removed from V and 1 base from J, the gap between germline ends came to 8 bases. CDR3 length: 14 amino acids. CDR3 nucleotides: TGTGCCAGCAGTTACCAAGCGGTCCAAGAGACCCAGTACTTC. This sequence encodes CASSYQAVQETQYF.

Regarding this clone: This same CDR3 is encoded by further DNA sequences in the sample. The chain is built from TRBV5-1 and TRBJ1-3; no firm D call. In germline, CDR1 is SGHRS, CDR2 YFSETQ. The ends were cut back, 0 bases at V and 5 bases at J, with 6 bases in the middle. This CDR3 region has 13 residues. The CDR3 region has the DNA TGCGCCAGCAGCTTGGATTTCCGAAACACCATATATTTT. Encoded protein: CASSLDFRNTIYF.

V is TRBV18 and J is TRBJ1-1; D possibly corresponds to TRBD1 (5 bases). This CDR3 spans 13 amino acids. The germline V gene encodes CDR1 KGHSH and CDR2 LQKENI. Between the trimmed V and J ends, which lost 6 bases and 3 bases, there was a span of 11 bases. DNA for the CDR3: TGTGCCAGCTCTCCTGACAGACACACTGAAGCTTTCTTT. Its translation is CASSPDRHTEAFF.

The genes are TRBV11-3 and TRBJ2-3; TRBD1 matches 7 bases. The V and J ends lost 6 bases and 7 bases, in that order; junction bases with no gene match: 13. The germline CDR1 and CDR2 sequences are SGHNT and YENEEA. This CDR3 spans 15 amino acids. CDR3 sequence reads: CASRSTGTDVNTQYF. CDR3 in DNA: TGTGCCAGCAGGTCGACAGGGACGGATGTGAATACGCAGTATTTT.

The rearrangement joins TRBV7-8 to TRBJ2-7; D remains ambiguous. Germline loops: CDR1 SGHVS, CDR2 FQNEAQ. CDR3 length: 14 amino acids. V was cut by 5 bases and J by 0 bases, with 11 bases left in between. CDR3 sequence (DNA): TGTGCCAGCAGCAAAGGGTATAGCTCCTACGAGCAGTACTTC. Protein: CASSKGYSSYEQYF.

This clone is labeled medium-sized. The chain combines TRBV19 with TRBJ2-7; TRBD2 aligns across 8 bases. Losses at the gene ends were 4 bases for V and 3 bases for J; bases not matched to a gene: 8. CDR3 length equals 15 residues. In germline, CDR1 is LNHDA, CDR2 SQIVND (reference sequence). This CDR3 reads CASSRDGGGSYEQYF. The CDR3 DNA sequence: TGTGCCAGTAGTAGGGACGGCGGGGGGAGCTACGAGCAGTACTTC.